This T cell receptor (beta chain) was profiled in a study of tumor-infiltrating lymphocytes in oesophageal squamous cell carcinoma. TCRdb used MiXCR to reprocess the PCR reads, holding one entry per CDR3 protein. The table lists approximately 18,000 distinct CDR3 sequences, around 41% of them singletons. The CDR3 spans 13 residues. CDR1 is MNHNS, CDR2 SASEGT, per germline. V lost 7 bases to trimming and J lost 4 bases, with 12 bases between them. In this sample, this clonotype turned up many times. This receptor was identified in a female donor with esophageal squamous cell carcinoma. Source material: normal esophageal tissue next to the tumor. The genes are TRBV6-1 and TRBJ2-3, with D perhaps matching TRBD2 (6 bases). The CDR3, as DNA: TGTGCCAGCATCAGGTCGGGGGCAGATACGCAGTATTTT. Encoded protein: CASIRSGADTQYF.